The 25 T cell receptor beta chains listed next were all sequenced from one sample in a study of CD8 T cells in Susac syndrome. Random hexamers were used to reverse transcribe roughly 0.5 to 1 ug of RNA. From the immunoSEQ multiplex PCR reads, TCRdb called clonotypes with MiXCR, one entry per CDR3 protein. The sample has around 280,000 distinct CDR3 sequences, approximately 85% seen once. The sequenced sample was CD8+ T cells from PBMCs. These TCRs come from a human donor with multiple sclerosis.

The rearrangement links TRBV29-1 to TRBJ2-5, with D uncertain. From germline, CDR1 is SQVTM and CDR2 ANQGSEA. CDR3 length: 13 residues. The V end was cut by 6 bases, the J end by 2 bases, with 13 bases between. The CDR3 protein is CSVEWLGQETQYF. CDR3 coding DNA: TGCAGCGTCGAGTGGTTGGGACAAGAGACCCAGTACTTC.

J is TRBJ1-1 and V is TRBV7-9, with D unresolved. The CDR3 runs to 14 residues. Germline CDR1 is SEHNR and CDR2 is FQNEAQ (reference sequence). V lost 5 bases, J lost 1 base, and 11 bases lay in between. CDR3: CASSTTEGNTEAFF. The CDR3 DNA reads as TGTGCCAGCAGCACCACAGAAGGGAACACTGAAGCTTTCTTT.

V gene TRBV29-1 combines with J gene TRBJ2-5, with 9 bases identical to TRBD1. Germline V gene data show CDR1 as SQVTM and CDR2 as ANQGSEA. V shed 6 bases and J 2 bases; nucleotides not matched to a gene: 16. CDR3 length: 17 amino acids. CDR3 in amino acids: CSVVNWDRAEGQETQYF. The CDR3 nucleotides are TGCAGCGTGGTAAACTGGGACAGGGCTGAGGGGCAAGAGACCCAGTACTTC.

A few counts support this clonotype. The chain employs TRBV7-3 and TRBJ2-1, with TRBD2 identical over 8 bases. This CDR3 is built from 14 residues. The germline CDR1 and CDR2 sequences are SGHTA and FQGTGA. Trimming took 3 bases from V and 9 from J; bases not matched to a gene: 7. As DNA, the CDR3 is TGTGCCAGCAGCTTTGGGACTAGACCTACTGAGCAGTTCTTC. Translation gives CASSFGTRPTEQFF.

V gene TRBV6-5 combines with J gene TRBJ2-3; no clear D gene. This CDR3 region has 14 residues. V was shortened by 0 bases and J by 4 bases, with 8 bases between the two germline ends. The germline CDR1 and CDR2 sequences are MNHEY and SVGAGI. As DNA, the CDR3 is TGTGCCAGCAGTTACTCGATCATACCAGATACGCAGTATTTT. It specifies CASSYSIIPDTQYF.

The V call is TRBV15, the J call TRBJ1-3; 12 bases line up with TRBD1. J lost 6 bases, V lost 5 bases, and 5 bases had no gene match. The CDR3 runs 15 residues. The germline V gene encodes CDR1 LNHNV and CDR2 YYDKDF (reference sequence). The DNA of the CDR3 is TGTGCCACCAGCTGGGACAGGGGGCTCGAAAACACCATATATTTT. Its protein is CATSWDRGLENTIYF.

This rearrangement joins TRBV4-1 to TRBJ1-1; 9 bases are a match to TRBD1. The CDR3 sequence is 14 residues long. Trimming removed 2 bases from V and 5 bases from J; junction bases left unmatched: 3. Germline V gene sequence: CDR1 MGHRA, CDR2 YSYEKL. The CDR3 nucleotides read TGCGCCAGCAGCCAACCGGGACAGGGAACTGAAGCTTTCTTT. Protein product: CASSQPGQGTEAFF.

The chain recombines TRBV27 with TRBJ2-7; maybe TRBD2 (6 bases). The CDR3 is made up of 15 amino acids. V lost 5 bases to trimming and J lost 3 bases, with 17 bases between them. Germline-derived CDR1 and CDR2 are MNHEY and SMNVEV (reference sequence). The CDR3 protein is CASSAQLAKLYEQYF. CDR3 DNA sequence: TGTGCCAGCAGTGCCCAACTAGCAAAACTCTACGAGCAGTACTTC.

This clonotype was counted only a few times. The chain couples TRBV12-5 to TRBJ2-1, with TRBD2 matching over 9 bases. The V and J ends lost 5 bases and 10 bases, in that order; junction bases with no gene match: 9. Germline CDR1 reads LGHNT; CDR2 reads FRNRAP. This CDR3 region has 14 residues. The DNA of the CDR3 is TGTGCTAGTGGTCCTAGCGGGGTGATAAGGGAGCAGTTCTTC. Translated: CASGPSGVIREQFF.

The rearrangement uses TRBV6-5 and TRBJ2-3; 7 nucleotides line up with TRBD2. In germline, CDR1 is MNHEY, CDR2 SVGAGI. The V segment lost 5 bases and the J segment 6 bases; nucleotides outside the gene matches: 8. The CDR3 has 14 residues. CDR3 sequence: CASSQFTSADTQYF. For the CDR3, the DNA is TGTGCCAGCAGTCAGTTCACTAGCGCTGATACGCAGTATTTT.

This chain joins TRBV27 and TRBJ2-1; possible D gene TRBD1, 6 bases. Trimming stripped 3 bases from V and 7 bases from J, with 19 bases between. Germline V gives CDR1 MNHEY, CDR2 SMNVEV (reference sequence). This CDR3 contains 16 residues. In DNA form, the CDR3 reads TGTGCCAGCAGTTTCGGGCAGGGGACCCTTCGAAATGAGCAGTTCTTC. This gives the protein CASSFGQGTLRNEQFF.

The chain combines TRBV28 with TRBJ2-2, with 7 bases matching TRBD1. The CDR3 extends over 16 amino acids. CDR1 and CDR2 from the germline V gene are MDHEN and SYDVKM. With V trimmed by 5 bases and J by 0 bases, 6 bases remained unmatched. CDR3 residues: CASSQTGAPNTGELFF. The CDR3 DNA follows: TGTGCCAGCAGTCAAACAGGGGCGCCGAACACCGGGGAGCTGTTTTTT.

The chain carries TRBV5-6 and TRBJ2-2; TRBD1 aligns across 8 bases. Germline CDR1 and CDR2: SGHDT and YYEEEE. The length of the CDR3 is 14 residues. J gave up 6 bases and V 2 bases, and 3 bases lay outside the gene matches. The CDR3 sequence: CASSFRGRPGELFF. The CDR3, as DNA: TGTGCCAGCAGCTTCAGGGGGCGCCCCGGGGAGCTGTTTTTT.

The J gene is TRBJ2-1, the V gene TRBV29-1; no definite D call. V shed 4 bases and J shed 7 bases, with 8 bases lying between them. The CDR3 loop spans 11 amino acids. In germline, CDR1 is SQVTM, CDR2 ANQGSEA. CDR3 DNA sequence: TGCAGCGTTGTTAGAGAAAATGAGCAGTTCTTC. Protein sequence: CSVVRENEQFF.

As DNA, the CDR3 is TGTGCCAGCAGCAACAGCTATAATTCACCCCTCCACTTT. Protein sequence: CASSNSYNSPLHF. V gene TRBV21-1 combines with J gene TRBJ1-6. TRBV21-1 has pseudogene status. The CDR3 is 13 amino acids.

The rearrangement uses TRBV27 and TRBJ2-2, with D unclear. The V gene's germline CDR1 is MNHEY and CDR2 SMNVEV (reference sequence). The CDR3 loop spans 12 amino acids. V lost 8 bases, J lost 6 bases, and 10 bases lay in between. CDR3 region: CASRDNPGELFF. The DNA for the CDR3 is TGTGCCAGCCGAGATAATCCCGGGGAGCTGTTTTTT.

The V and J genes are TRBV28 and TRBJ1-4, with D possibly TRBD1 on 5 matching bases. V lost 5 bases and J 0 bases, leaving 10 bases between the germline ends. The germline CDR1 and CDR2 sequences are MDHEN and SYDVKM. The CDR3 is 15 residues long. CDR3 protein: CASSDRQTTNEKLFF. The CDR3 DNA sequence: TGTGCCAGCAGTGATAGACAGACAACTAATGAAAAACTGTTTTTT.

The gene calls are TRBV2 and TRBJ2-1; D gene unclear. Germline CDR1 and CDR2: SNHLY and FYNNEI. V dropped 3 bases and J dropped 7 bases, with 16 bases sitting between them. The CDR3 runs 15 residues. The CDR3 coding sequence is TGTGCCAGCAGTGACCTTTCAGCAGAACCGAATGAGCAGTTCTTC. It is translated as CASSDLSAEPNEQFF. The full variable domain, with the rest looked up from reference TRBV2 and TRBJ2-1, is EPEVTQTPSHQVTQMGQEVILRCVPISNHLYFYWYRQILGQKVEFLVSFYNNEISEKSEIFDDQFSVERPDGSNFTLKIRSTKLEDSAMYFCASSDLSAEPNEQFFGPGTRLTVL.

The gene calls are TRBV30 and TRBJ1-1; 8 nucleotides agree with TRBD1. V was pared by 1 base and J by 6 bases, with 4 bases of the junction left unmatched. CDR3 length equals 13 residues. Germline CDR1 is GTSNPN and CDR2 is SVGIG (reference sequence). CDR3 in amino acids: CAWSDRGYPEAFF. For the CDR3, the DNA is TGTGCCTGGAGTGACAGGGGGTACCCTGAAGCTTTCTTT.

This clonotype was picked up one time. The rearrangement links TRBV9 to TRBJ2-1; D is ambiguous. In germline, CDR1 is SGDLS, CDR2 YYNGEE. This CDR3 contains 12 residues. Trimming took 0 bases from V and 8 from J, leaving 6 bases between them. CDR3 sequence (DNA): TGTGCCAGCAGCGTAGATAGGCATGAGCAGTTCTTC. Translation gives CASSVDRHEQFF.

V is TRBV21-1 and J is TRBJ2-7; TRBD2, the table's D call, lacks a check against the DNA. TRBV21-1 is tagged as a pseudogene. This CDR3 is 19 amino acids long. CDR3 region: CASSKGTRSAASPTYEQYF. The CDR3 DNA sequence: TGTGCCAGCAGCAAAGGAACCAGGTCCGCGGCTAGCCCTACCTACGAGCAGTACTTC.

DNA of the CDR3: TGTGCCAGCAGTTTGCGGGAGCCCCCGTACGAGCAGTACTTC. Encoded protein: CASSLREPPYEQYF. The V call is TRBV27, the J call TRBJ2-7; TRBD2 matches at 7 bases. The CDR3 is 14 amino acids. J gave up 4 bases and V 3 bases, and 6 bases lay outside the gene matches. Germline assignment: CDR1 MNHEY and CDR2 SMNVEV (reference sequence).

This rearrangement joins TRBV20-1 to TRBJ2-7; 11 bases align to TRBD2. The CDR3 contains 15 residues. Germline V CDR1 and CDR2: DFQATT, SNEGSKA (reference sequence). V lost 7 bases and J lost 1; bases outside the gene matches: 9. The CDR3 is CSVGLAGPISYEQYF. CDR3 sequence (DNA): TGCAGTGTTGGACTAGCGGGTCCCATTTCCTACGAGCAGTACTTC.

The CDR3 DNA follows: TGTGCCAGCAGTCCCCAGGGTGAGTGGAGCAATCAGCCCCAGCATTTT. Protein sequence: CASSPQGEWSNQPQHF. The chain employs TRBV27 and TRBJ1-5; a possible D gene is TRBD1 (5 bases). The CDR3 loop spans 16 amino acids. Deletions cut 5 bases from V and 1 base from J, with 15 bases between. The germline V gene encodes CDR1 MNHEY and CDR2 SMNVEV (reference sequence).

CDR3 loop: CASSYGSGGYGYTF. CDR3 coding DNA: TGTGCCAGCAGTTATGGATCCGGGGGCTATGGCTACACCTTC. V is TRBV27 and J is TRBJ1-2, with D maybe TRBD1 (5 bases). Trimming took 4 bases from V and 4 from J, leaving 13 bases between them. The length of the CDR3 is 14 residues. Germline CDR1 and CDR2: MNHEY and SMNVEV (reference sequence).